This TCR beta chain was observed in a study of patients and donors after allogeneic stem cell transplantation. The sample holds a few counts of this clonotype. In TCRdb, the RT-PCR reads were re-called with MiXCR into one record per CDR3 protein. The sample has approximately 430,000 distinct CDR3 sequences, approximately 16% seen once; the top ten hold less than 9.5%. Germline V gives CDR1 KGHDR, CDR2 SFDVKD. This CDR3 has 13 residues. Trimming stripped 2 bases from V and 5 bases from J, with 9 bases between. Sequencing used blood, either unsorted or a sorted T cell fraction (not recorded which). The source is a human donor who was either an allogeneic HSCT recipient or a stem cell or donor lymphocyte infusion donor (not recorded which). It is not recorded whose cells these are; they may come from a transplant donor. The chain combines TRBV24-1 with TRBJ2-7, with a possible D match to TRBD2 (5 bases). The CDR3 loop reads CATSDWAGDEQYF. The CDR3, as DNA: TGTGCCACCAGTGATTGGGCGGGCGACGAGCAGTACTTC.